These T cell receptor beta chains were read from a single sample in a study of T cells in Graves' hyperthyroidism and ophthalmopathy. Using its own MiXCR run on the multiplex PCR reads, TCRdb lists one record per CDR3 protein. The table lists 550,000 to 600,000 distinct CDR3 sequences, roughly 50% of them singletons. Specimen: peripheral blood or thyroid tissue (not recorded which). The receptors here all came from an adult woman with Graves' disease, either hyperthyroidism or ophthalmopathy (not recorded which). Each CDR3 is given with its conserved first and last residue. The D gene is left open where the match is weak. A clone size is listed for some rows: how often the clone was seen (once, few, many), or a class if it is expanded.

D	size	V	J	DNA	CDR3
NA	NA	TRBV19	TRBJ2-6	TGTGCCAGTAGTGCCCAAGTGGGTGGGGCCAACGTCCTGACTTTC	CASSAQVGGANVLTF
NA	NA	TRBV7-2	TRBJ2-5	TGTGCCAGCAGCAAGGGTTGGGAGACCCAGTACTTC	CASSKGWETQYF
TRBD2	many	TRBV29-1	TRBJ2-7	TGCAGCGTTGAGATTAGCGGGTACTACGAGCAGTACTTC	CSVEISGYYEQYF
NA	NA	TRBV25-1	TRBJ1-6	TGTGCCAGCAGTTTCGACAGGCTGGGGAATTCACCCCTCCACTTT	CASSFDRLGNSPLHF
NA	many	TRBV4-1	TRBJ1-1	TGCGCCAGCAGCGGACCGCTCAGGGGAACTGAAGCTTTCTTT	CASSGPLRGTEAFF
NA	once	TRBV9	TRBJ2-1	TGTGCCAGCAGCGCAATTAGGGACAATGAGCAGTTCTTC	CASSAIRDNEQFF
NA	NA	TRBV7-9	TRBJ2-2	TGTGCCAGCAGCTTCGACGGGGAGCTGTTTTTT	CASSFDGELFF
TRBD1	NA	TRBV2	TRBJ1-4	TGTGCCAGCTCACCCAACCGACAGGGGTATGAAAAACTGTTTTTT	CASSPNRQGYEKLFF
NA	many	TRBV7-9	TRBJ1-3	TGTGCCAGCAGCGTATCCATGGGCGGCGCTGGAAACACCATATATTTT	CASSVSMGGAGNTIYF
TRBD2	NA	TRBV7-6	TRBJ2-5	TGTGCCAGCAGCTTACGTCCCAGCGGGATGCAAGAGACCCAGTACTTC	CASSLRPSGMQETQYF
TRBD1	NA	TRBV2	TRBJ2-2	TGTGCCAGCAGTCCCAGGGGGCTCGGCACCGGGGAGCTGTTTTTT	CASSPRGLGTGELFF
TRBD1	many	TRBV5-1	TRBJ2-7	TGCGCCAGCAGCTGGGGGACAGGGGATGTCGAGCAGTACTTC	CASSWGTGDVEQYF
TRBD1	few	TRBV7-9	TRBJ1-3	TGTGCCAGCAGCTTACCTCGACAGGGGTATGGAAACACCATATATTTT	CASSLPRQGYGNTIYF
NA	many	TRBV12-3/TRBV12-4	TRBJ2-5	TGTGCCAGCAGTATACAATCCGGTGCAAGTGAGACCCAGTACTTC	CASSIQSGASETQYF
NA	NA	TRBV20-1	TRBJ1-1	TGCAGTGCCGGGGGGGGGGGCATGAACACTGAAGCTTTCTTT	CSAGGGGMNTEAFF
TRBD2	NA	TRBV7-3	TRBJ2-1	TGTGCCAGCAGCCTGACTAGCGCGAACTCCTACAATGAGCAGTTCTTC	CASSLTSANSYNEQFF
NA	many	TRBV20-1	TRBJ1-6	TGCAGTGCTAGAGATCACGGAGGGGTTCCTTCACCCCTCCACTTT	CSARDHGGVPSPLHF
NA	many	TRBV5-1	TRBJ1-2	TGCGCCAGCAGCATCTCAAGGTCAGGGGTACATGGCTACACCTTC	CASSISRSGVHGYTF
NA	NA	TRBV12-3/TRBV12-4	TRBJ1-2	TGTGCCAGCAGTTTAGCCGGGGTGGACTATGGCTACACCTTC	CASSLAGVDYGYTF
TRBD2	NA	TRBV3-1	TRBJ2-2	TGTGCCAGCAGCCAAGTAGCGGGAGTGGGCACCGGGGAGCTGTTTTTT	CASSQVAGVGTGELFF
TRBD1	NA	TRBV24-1	TRBJ2-7	TGTGCCACCAGTGACTCGCAGGGGGTGGCCTACGAGCAGTACTTC	CATSDSQGVAYEQYF
TRBD2	once	TRBV7-9	TRBJ2-5	TGTGCCAGCAAGGAAGCGGGGTCGGCCGGGACCCAGTACTTC	CASKEAGSAGTQYF
NA	NA	TRBV28	TRBJ2-2	TGTGCCAGCACCAGAGGACGTCTCCGGACCGGGGAGCTGTTTTTT	CASTRGRLRTGELFF
TRBD1	NA	TRBV12-3/TRBV12-4	TRBJ1-2	TGTGCCAGCAGTTCGGCAGGGGGCAGCGGCGGCTACACCTTC	CASSSAGGSGGYTF
TRBD2	many	TRBV7-2	TRBJ2-2	TGTGCCAGCAGCCGGGGACTACGCACCGGGGAGCTGTTTTTT	CASSRGLRTGELFF
NA	many	TRBV7-9	TRBJ1-1	TGTGCCAGCAGCTTGGAGAGGGAGACTGAAGCTTTCTTT	CASSLERETEAFF
NA	many	TRBV5-5	TRBJ1-2	TGTGCCAGCAGCCGGACAAAGGAGATCTCCGGCTACACCTTC	CASSRTKEISGYTF
NA	many	TRBV6-1	TRBJ1-1	TGTGCCAGCAGTGCTCCAGGGGCGGTCACTGAAGCTTTCTTT	CASSAPGAVTEAFF
NA	many	TRBV20-1	TRBJ1-2	TGCAGTGCTAGCAACAGGGAGGGCTATGGCTACACCTTC	CSASNREGYGYTF
NA	many	TRBV10-3	TRBJ2-2	TGTGCCATCAGTGGGTCCACCGGGGAGCTGTTTTTT	CAISGSTGELFF
TRBD1	few	TRBV7-9	TRBJ2-5	TGTGCCAGCAGCCTACAGGGGGCAGGGGAGACCCAGTACTTC	CASSLQGAGETQYF
NA	many	TRBV7-2	TRBJ2-7	TGTGCCAGCAGTTCCATGACAGGTTACGAGCAGTACTTC	CASSSMTGYEQYF
NA	NA	TRBV7-4	TRBJ2-2	TGTGCCAGCAGCCAGCGTACAGGGCTCGGGGAGCTGTTTTTT	CASSQRTGLGELFF
NA	few	TRBV5-4	TRBJ1-1	TGTGCCAGCAGCTTAGGGGAGGGTGGTACTGAAGCTTTCTTT	CASSLGEGGTEAFF
TRBD2	NA	TRBV20-1	TRBJ2-5	TGCAGTGCTAACCAAGGAGGGACTAGAGGAGAGACCCAGTACTTC	CSANQGGTRGETQYF
TRBD2	NA	TRBV7-2	TRBJ2-7	TGTGCCAGCAGCCCGCGGCGGGGGGTCAAGCAGTACTTC	CASSPRRGVKQYF
NA	NA	TRBV30	TRBJ2-5	TGTGCCTGGAGTGTACGGTGGGGGGAGACCCAGTACTTC	CAWSVRWGETQYF
NA	many	TRBV15	TRBJ2-2	TGTGCCACCAGCAGAGCGACGGGGAACACCGGGGAGCTGTTTTTT	CATSRATGNTGELFF
TRBD1	NA	TRBV10-3	TRBJ2-5	TGTGCCATCAGTGAGGACAGGGGAACCGGGGAGACCCAGTACTTC	CAISEDRGTGETQYF
NA	NA	TRBV15	TRBJ2-3	TGTGCCACCAGCAGTTCCTCGGACACAGCAAATACGCAGTATTTT	CATSSSSDTANTQYF